There are many counts of the clone carrying this TCR beta chain. The data derive from a study of blood T cell repertoires in COVID-19. At the level of the study: The United States, Italy and Spain supplied acute and convalescent COVID-19 samples.

The ends were cut back, 2 bases at V and 10 bases at J, with 15 bases in the middle. Germline V gene sequence: CDR1 ENHRY, CDR2 SYGVKD. This CDR3 spans 15 amino acids. Profiled with immunoSEQ multiplex PCR; TCRdb holds only in-frame clones, not every one. The top ten hold around 5% of the sample, which has around 130,000 clones, 70% to 90% seen once. This TCR derives from a human donor in a cohort sampled during active COVID-19. The chain recombines TRBV10-3 with TRBJ1-6, with D perhaps matching TRBD1 (6 bases). Sequencing was carried out using peripheral blood. The CDR3 sequence: CAISEVGGQRSPLHF. CDR3 DNA sequence: TGTGCCATCAGTGAGGTAGGGGGTCAGAGGTCACCCCTCCACTTT.